A single sample is the source of the 25 T cell receptor beta chains below, sequenced in a study of T cells and Merkel cell carcinoma outcomes. Generated by immunoSEQ multiplex PCR, the TCRdb table keeps only in-frame clones and is missing some. The sample lists about 15,000 clones, about 90% seen once, with 7.9% in the top ten. The sequencing sample was made of tumor tissue from Merkel cell carcinoma. The receptors were sampled from a human donor with Merkel cell carcinoma.

This clone was seen more than once but under ten times. The chain has TRBV2 and TRBJ2-1, with 8 bases identical to TRBD2. Trimming at V came to 2 bases and at J to 6 bases, leaving 9 bases not matched to a gene. Germline V gives CDR1 SNHLY, CDR2 FYNNEI. The CDR3 covers 16 residues. CDR3 sequence: CASSETGLGIGNEQFF. CDR3 nucleotides: TGTGCCAGCAGTGAAACGGGACTAGGGATAGGCAATGAGCAGTTCTTC.

V usage is TRBV30 and J usage is TRBJ1-2; possible D gene TRBD1, 6 bases. The CDR3 runs to 13 residues. V gave up 0 bases and J gave up 8 bases, with 13 bases separating them. Germline values: CDR1 GTSNPN, CDR2 SVGIG (reference sequence). The CDR3 sequence is CAWSVLQGGGYTF. The CDR3 DNA follows: TGTGCCTGGAGTGTACTACAGGGTGGAGGCTACACCTTC.

V and J are TRBV25-1 and TRBJ1-1; D might be TRBD1 (6 bases). From germline, CDR1 is MGHDK and CDR2 SYGVNS. The CDR3 consists of 12 residues. V was trimmed by 2 bases and J by 11 bases, leaving 12 bases between them. The CDR3 loop is CASSEGRGEAFF. The CDR3 DNA follows: TGTGCCAGCAGTGAAGGCAGGGGTGAGGCTTTCTTT. The whole variable domain, remainder taken from reference TRBV25-1 and TRBJ1-1, is EADIYQTPRYLVIGTGKKITLECSQTMGHDKMYWYQQDPGMELHLIHYSYGVNSTEKGDLSSESTVSRIRTEHFPLTLESARPSHTSQYLCASSEGRGEAFFGQGTRLTVV.

The CDR3 DNA reads as TGTGCCAGCAGCTACGCGACTGGGAACACTGAAGCTTTCTTT. This translates into CASSYATGNTEAFF. The chain couples TRBV5-5 to TRBJ1-1; no clear D. Germline assignment: CDR1 SGHKS and CDR2 YYEKEE (reference sequence). The CDR3 covers 14 residues. Trimming pared 3 bases from V and 1 base from J, leaving 10 bases between.

The CDR3 region has the DNA TGTGCCAGCAGGCCGGGGACAGGGAACACCGGGGAGCTGTTTTTT. Its translation is CASRPGTGNTGELFF. This chain connects TRBV28 to TRBJ2-2; 8 bases are shared with TRBD1. The CDR3 has 15 amino acids. Looked up from germline, CDR1 is MDHEN and CDR2 is SYDVKM. Trimming at V came to 6 bases and at J to 1 base, leaving 4 bases not matched to a gene.

This clone was seen only a few times. The rearrangement joins TRBV18 to TRBJ1-3; 7 nucleotides agree with TRBD1. With 6 bases clipped from V and 4 bases from J, the junction kept 3 bases outside the gene matches. The CDR3 covers 13 residues. The germline V gene has CDR1 KGHSH and CDR2 LQKENI. The CDR3 reads CASSTGSGNTIYF. CDR3 nucleotide sequence: TGTGCCAGCTCGACAGGGTCAGGAAACACCATATATTTT.

The genes are TRBV6-1 and TRBJ2-7, with TRBD1 matching over 7 bases. This CDR3 contains 15 residues. With 0 bases clipped from V and 3 bases from J, the junction kept 5 bases outside the gene matches. The germline gives CDR1 MNHNS, CDR2 SASEGT. CDR3 nucleotide sequence: TGTGCCAGCAGTGAAGCAAAAGGGACAGACTACGAGCAGTACTTC. It codes for CASSEAKGTDYEQYF.

This chain connects TRBV7-2 to TRBJ2-3; weak D call: TRBD2 (5 bases). CDR3 size: 15 residues. CDR1 is SGHTA and CDR2 is FQGNSA in the germline V gene. V lost 2 bases and J 3 bases, leaving 12 bases between the germline ends. The chain's CDR3 is CASSLYGLWTDTQYF. In DNA form, the CDR3 reads TGTGCCAGCAGCTTATACGGACTCTGGACAGATACGCAGTATTTT.

The chain uses TRBV18 and TRBJ2-3; a weak D match, TRBD2 (6 bases). Germline-derived CDR1 and CDR2 are KGHSH and LQKENI. The CDR3 contains 14 residues. Trimming shortened V by 4 bases and J by 2 bases, and 10 bases separated the two germline ends. This CDR3 reads CASSRGVTTDTQYF. DNA of the CDR3: TGTGCCAGCTCACGCGGGGTCACCACAGATACGCAGTATTTT.

This chain links TRBV9 with TRBJ2-1, with D tentatively TRBD2 (6 bases). Trimming shortened V by 0 bases and J by 4 bases, and 14 bases separated the two germline ends. The V gene's germline CDR1 is SGDLS and CDR2 YYNGEE. The CDR3 runs to 16 residues. The chain's CDR3 is CASSVGLVGVYNEQFF. CDR3 bases: TGTGCCAGCAGCGTAGGACTAGTCGGTGTTTACAATGAGCAGTTCTTC.

This rearrangement joins TRBV5-1 to TRBJ1-4; the match to TRBD1 covers 7 bases. The J segment lost 2 bases and the V segment lost 4 bases, leaving 8 bases of the junction unmatched. CDR3 size: 16 residues. Germline values: CDR1 SGHRS, CDR2 YFSETQ. The CDR3 is CASSPFETGTNEKLFF. CDR3 DNA: TGCGCCAGCAGCCCCTTTGAGACAGGGACTAATGAAAAACTGTTTTTT. The full variable domain, its missing parts supplied by reference TRBV5-1 and TRBJ1-4, is KAGVTQTPRYLIKTRGQQVTLSCSPISGHRSVSWYQQTPGQGLQFLFEYFSETQRNKGNFPGRFSGRQFSNSRSEMNVSTLELGDSALYLCASSPFETGTNEKLFFGSGTQLSVL.

V and J are TRBV2 and TRBJ1-1, with a tentative D call TRBD1 (5 bases). This CDR3 region has 14 residues. Germline loops: CDR1 SNHLY, CDR2 FYNNEI. V lost 6 bases to trimming and J lost 9 bases, with 20 bases between them. CDR3 amino acids: CASSYEGFTGKAFF. The CDR3 coding sequence is TGTGCCAGCAGCTACGAGGGGTTTACGGGTAAAGCTTTCTTT.

J is TRBJ1-5 and V is TRBV5-6; D is ambiguous. The CDR3 is 14 residues long. V was cut by 3 bases and J by 1 base, with 8 bases left in between. Germline CDR1 reads SGHDT; CDR2 reads YYEEEE. The DNA of the CDR3 is TGTGCCAGCAGCTCCTCTGGAAGCAATCAGCCCCAGCATTTT. It translates to CASSSSGSNQPQHF.

The V and J genes are TRBV7-9 and TRBJ1-1; unclear D gene. Germline loops: CDR1 SEHNR, CDR2 FQNEAQ (reference sequence). The CDR3 has 13 residues. The germline V and J ends were trimmed by 2 bases and 2 bases, with 6 bases remaining between them. DNA for the CDR3: TGTGCCAGCAGCTTACAGTCAAACACTGAAGCTTTCTTT. Protein sequence: CASSLQSNTEAFF.

The rearrangement joins TRBV5-1 to TRBJ1-4; TRBD1 aligns across 9 bases. Trimming removed 0 bases from V and 4 bases from J; junction bases left unmatched: 4. CDR1 is SGHRS, CDR2 YFSETQ, per germline. CDR3 size: 16 residues. The CDR3: CASSLGGTGINEKLFF. Here the CDR3 DNA reads TGCGCCAGCAGCTTGGGCGGGACAGGGATTAATGAAAAACTGTTTTTT.

The chain employs TRBV29-1 and TRBJ2-5; D is perhaps TRBD1 (5 bases). This CDR3 is built from 13 residues. The V gene's germline CDR1 is SQVTM and CDR2 ANQGSEA. V was pared by 1 base and J by 1 base, with 7 bases between. The CDR3 here is CSVEGQGQETQYF. CDR3 in DNA: TGCAGCGTTGAAGGTCAGGGCCAAGAGACCCAGTACTTC.

The rearrangement joins TRBV7-9 to TRBJ2-5; 9 bases fit TRBD2. The DNA end is more similar to TRBJ2-7, so the J call may be wrong. CDR1 is SEHNR, CDR2 FQNEAQ, per germline (reference sequence). This CDR3 is built from 18 residues. Here the CDR3 reads CASSLARVSGGPSYEQYF. For the CDR3, the DNA is TGTGCCAGCAGCTTAGCGCGAGTTAGCGGGGGTCCCTCCTACGAGCAGTACTTC.

This clone was observed a few times. Sequence at one end of the junction differs from germline and may be a read error. The chain uses TRBV5-1 and TRBJ2-7, with a possible D match to TRBD1 (6 bases). Per the germline V gene, CDR1 is SGHRS and CDR2 is YFSETQ. The CDR3 runs to 15 residues. CDR3 nucleotide sequence: TGCGCCAGCAGGTTGGGGCAGGACAGCTCCTACGAGCAGTACTTC. Protein sequence: CASRLGQDSSYEQYF.

The chain joins TRBV29-1 to TRBJ2-1; 8 bases are a match to TRBD2. Germline assignment: CDR1 SQVTM and CDR2 ANQGSEA. The V and J ends lost 7 bases and 14 bases, in that order; junction bases with no gene match: 16. There are 13 residues in the CDR3. CDR3 bases: TGCAGCGCTAGTTTGGGTTCCGGGAGGGCTAAGTTCTTC. Translation gives CSASLGSGRAKFF.

The rearrangement joins TRBV5-1 to TRBJ2-7; D not resolved. Between the trimmed V and J ends, which lost 4 bases and 6 bases, there was a span of 17 bases. CDR3 length: 14 amino acids. Germline V CDR1 and CDR2: SGHRS, YFSETQ. This chain's CDR3 is CASSPGAQKGEQYF. The DNA of the CDR3 is TGCGCCAGCAGCCCGGGCGCGCAGAAGGGCGAGCAGTACTTC.

This clone was recorded once. V gene TRBV29-1 combines with J gene TRBJ2-7; 7 nucleotides align to TRBD1. Looked up from germline, CDR1 is SQVTM and CDR2 is ANQGSEA. The CDR3 totals 13 residues. V shed 4 bases, J shed 2 bases, and the junction held 5 bases outside the gene matches. The CDR3 is CSVVGQGAYEQYF. The CDR3 coding sequence is TGCAGCGTTGTAGGGCAGGGGGCCTACGAGCAGTACTTC.

The chain carries TRBV29-1 and TRBJ2-2, with TRBD2 matching over 8 bases. V gave up 6 bases and J gave up 7 bases; unmatched junction bases: 13. The CDR3 sequence is 15 residues long. Germline V gives CDR1 SQVTM, CDR2 ANQGSEA. The DNA for the CDR3 is TGCAGCGTCCGTACACCGGGACTAGGCTTCGGGGAGCTGTTTTTT. The encoded protein is CSVRTPGLGFGELFF.

The DNA of the CDR3 is TGTGCCAGTAGGGGCAAGGGATTCAATCAGCCCCAGCATTTT. The encoded protein is CASRGKGFNQPQHF. The genes are TRBV19 and TRBJ1-5; the D is unclear. Trimming removed 6 bases at V and 3 bases at J, with 12 bases between. The CDR3 has 14 residues. CDR1 is LNHDA and CDR2 is SQIVND in the germline V gene (reference sequence).

The chain employs TRBV11-2 and TRBJ1-5; weak D call: TRBD1 (5 bases). V was shortened by 3 bases and J by 3 bases, with 12 bases between the two germline ends. The CDR3 extends over 15 amino acids. Looked up from germline, CDR1 is SGHAT and CDR2 is FQNNGV. CDR3 sequence: CASSFSGTNNQPQHF. CDR3 bases: TGTGCCAGCAGCTTTTCCGGGACTAACAATCAGCCCCAGCATTTT. The variable domain in full, completed from reference TRBV11-2 and TRBJ1-5, reads EAGVAQSPRYKIIEKRQSVAFWCNPISGHATLYWYQQILGQGPKLLIQFQNNGVVDDSQLPKDRFSAERLKGVDSTLKIQPAKLEDSAVYLCASSFSGTNNQPQHFGDGTRLSIL.

This chain links TRBV2 with TRBJ2-1, with D maybe TRBD2 (5 bases). The V gene's germline CDR1 is SNHLY and CDR2 FYNNEI. The CDR3 runs to 13 residues. V lost 10 bases and J lost 9, with 19 bases in between. CDR3 nucleotide sequence: TGTGCCATTAATAGCGTCTTGGGAGCTGAGCAGTTCTTC. It specifies CAINSVLGAEQFF.